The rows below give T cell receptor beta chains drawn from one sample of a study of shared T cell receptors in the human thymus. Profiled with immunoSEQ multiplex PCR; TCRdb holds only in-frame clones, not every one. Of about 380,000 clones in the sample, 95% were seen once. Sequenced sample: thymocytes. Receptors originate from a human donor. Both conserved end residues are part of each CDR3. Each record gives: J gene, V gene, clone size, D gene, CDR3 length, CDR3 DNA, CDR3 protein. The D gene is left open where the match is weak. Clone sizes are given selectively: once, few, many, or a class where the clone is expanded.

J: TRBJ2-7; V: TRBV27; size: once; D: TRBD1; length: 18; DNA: TGTGCCAGCATCCCCAGAGGGGTCCGGGGACAGGGGCTCTACGAGCAGTACTTC; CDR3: CASIPRGVRGQGLYEQYF
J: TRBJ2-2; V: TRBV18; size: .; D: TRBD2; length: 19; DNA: TGTGCCAGCTCACGGATCAATCGGCAGGGGACTAGCTTCGGCGGGGAGCTGTTTTTT; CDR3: CASSRINRQGTSFGGELFF
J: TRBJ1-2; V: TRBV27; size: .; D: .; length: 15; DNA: TGTGCCAGCAGTTTATCGCTTATCGGGGGCTATGGCTACACCTTC; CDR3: CASSLSLIGGYGYTF
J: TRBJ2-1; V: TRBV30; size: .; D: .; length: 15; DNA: TGTGCCTGGATAGGAGCGAAGACGGCGGACAATGAGCAGTTCTTC; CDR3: CAWIGAKTADNEQFF
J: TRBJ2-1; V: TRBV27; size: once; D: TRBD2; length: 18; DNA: TGTGCCAGCAGTTTTAGGCAGGTGCTCGGGAGGGCCTACAATGAGCAGTTCTTC; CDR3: CASSFRQVLGRAYNEQFF
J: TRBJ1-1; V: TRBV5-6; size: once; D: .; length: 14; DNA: TGTGCCAGCAGCCCCGCCCCCCAGAACACTGAAGCTTTCTTT; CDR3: CASSPAPQNTEAFF
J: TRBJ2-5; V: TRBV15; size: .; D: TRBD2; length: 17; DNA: TGTGCCACCAGCAGAGATAGGGGGAGACTAGCGATGGAGACCCAGTACTTC; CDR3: CATSRDRGRLAMETQYF
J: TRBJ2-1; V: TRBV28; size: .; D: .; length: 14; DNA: TGTGCCAGCACCCCCGTACGGATCACCAATGAGCAGTTCTTC; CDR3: CASTPVRITNEQFF
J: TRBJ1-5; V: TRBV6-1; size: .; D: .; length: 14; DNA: TGTGCCAGCAGTGGGCCCAGGGGCAATCAGCCCCAGCATTTT; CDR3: CASSGPRGNQPQHF
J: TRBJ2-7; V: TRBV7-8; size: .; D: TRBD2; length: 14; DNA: TGTGCCAGCAGCCAACTCGGACTAGCTGAAGAGCAGTACTTC; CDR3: CASSQLGLAEEQYF
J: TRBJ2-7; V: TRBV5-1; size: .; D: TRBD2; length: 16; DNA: TGCGCCAGCAGCTTGGGACGCAGCGGGAGGCCCTACGAGCAGTACTTC; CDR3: CASSLGRSGRPYEQYF
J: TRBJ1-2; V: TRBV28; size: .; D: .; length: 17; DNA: TGTGCCAGCAATAAAAAATGGGGGAGCTTGAGGGGATGGGGCTACACCTTC; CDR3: CASNKKWGSLRGWGYTF
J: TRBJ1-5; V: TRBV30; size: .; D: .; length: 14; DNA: TGTGCCTGGGCTTATAGGCAGGGCAGTCAGCCCCAGCATTTT; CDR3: CAWAYRQGSQPQHF
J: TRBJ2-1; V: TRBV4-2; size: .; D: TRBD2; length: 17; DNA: TGTGCCAGCAGCCTCTGCAGACTAGCGGGACCCTACAATGAGCAGTTCTTC; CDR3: CASSLCRLAGPYNEQFF
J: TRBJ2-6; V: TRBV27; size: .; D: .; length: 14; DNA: TGTGCCAGCAGGGCCAACACTGGGGCCAACGTCCTGACTTTC; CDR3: CASRANTGANVLTF
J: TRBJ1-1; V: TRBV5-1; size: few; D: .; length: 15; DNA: TGCGCCAGCAGCGACCCCCTGGGGGGGTTGACTGAAGCTTTCTTT; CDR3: CASSDPLGGLTEAFF
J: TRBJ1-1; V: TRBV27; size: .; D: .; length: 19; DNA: TGTGCCAGCAGTTTATCCTTACGGGGATCTACGCCTTTGAACACTGAAGCTTTCTTT; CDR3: CASSLSLRGSTPLNTEAFF
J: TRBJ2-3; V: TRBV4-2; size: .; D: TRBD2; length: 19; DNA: TGTGCCAGCAGCCGCCCGGGGGTAGCGGGGACCTCTAGCACAGATACGCAGTATTTT; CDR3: CASSRPGVAGTSSTDTQYF